These 16 T cell receptor beta chains came from one sample sequenced in a study of graft-versus-host responses after intestinal transplantation. The table came from immunoSEQ multiplex PCR; TCRdb's copy has only in-frame clones and leaves some out. The table shows under 150,000 clones, with 90% occurring only once. Antigens for these TCRs are unknown. Sequenced here: unstimulated CD4+ T cells sorted from spleen or lymph node cells, sampled before intestinal transplant. The receptors come from a human donor who received an intestinal transplant.

This rearrangement joins TRBV6-1 to TRBJ2-7, with 13 bases that match TRBD2. The V and J ends lost 5 bases and 4 bases, in that order; junction bases with no gene match: 5. CDR1 and CDR2 (germline): MNHNS, SASEGT. CDR3 length: 15 residues. CDR3 sequence reads: CASSRGLAGVYEQYF. The CDR3 DNA sequence: TGTGCCAGCAGTCGAGGACTAGCGGGGGTTTACGAGCAGTACTTC.

The J gene is TRBJ2-1, the V gene TRBV2; D possibly corresponds to TRBD2 (5 bases). The CDR3 is made up of 16 amino acids. V was pared by 3 bases and J by 9 bases, with 21 bases between. The germline V gene encodes CDR1 SNHLY and CDR2 FYNNEI. DNA of the CDR3: TGTGCCAGCAGTGATCTTTCGGGGATCAATTATGGTGAGCAGTTCTTC. It yields the protein CASSDLSGINYGEQFF.

This clone has a single count. The chain carries TRBV7-9 and TRBJ2-1; no definite D call. V lost 4 bases to trimming and J lost 6 bases, with 16 bases between them. In germline, CDR1 is SEHNR, CDR2 FQNEAQ (reference sequence). CDR3 size: 15 residues. CDR3 coding DNA: TGTGCCAGCAGCTCATCCCTCTTTAGCCTCAATGAGCAGTTCTTC. Protein product: CASSSSLFSLNEQFF.

The rearrangement links TRBV28 to TRBJ1-4; 7 bases fit TRBD1. This CDR3 spans 14 amino acids. Germline V gene lookup returns CDR1 MDHEN and CDR2 SYDVKM. Losses at the gene ends were 6 bases for V and 3 bases for J; bases not matched to a gene: 4. The CDR3, as DNA: TGTGCCAGCAGCAGGGGGGACCCTAATGAAAAACTGTTTTTT. This sequence encodes CASSRGDPNEKLFF.

The rearrangement uses TRBV5-8 and TRBJ1-1; D gene uncertain. Trimming pared 2 bases from V and 4 bases from J, leaving 24 bases between. There are 18 residues in the CDR3. Per the germline V gene, CDR1 is SGHTS and CDR2 is YDEGEE. CDR3 loop: CASSLGARLLGLGTEAFF. Written as DNA, the CDR3 is TGTGCCAGCAGCTTAGGCGCCAGGTTGCTGGGCCTGGGCACTGAAGCTTTCTTT.

V and J are TRBV27 and TRBJ2-1; D is undetermined. This CDR3 comprises 14 residues. V was pared by 8 bases and J by 5 bases, with 16 bases between. Germline V gene data show CDR1 as MNHEY and CDR2 as SMNVEV (reference sequence). CDR3 bases: TGTGCCAGCCTCGGGTGGCCGTTGAACAATGAGCAGTTCTTC. It specifies CASLGWPLNNEQFF.

The chain links TRBV6-5 to TRBJ1-2; the D gene is possibly TRBD1 (6 bases). Trimming cost V 5 bases and J 4 bases, with 11 bases left between them. The CDR3 consists of 13 residues. Germline loops: CDR1 MNHEY, CDR2 SVGAGI. This CDR3 is CASSKDRTYGYTF. The CDR3 bases are TGTGCCAGCAGTAAAGACAGGACCTATGGCTACACCTTC.

The rearrangement links TRBV21-1 to TRBJ2-1; the D call in the table, TRBD2, was not verified against the DNA. TRBV21-1 is classified as a pseudogene. The CDR3 is 17 amino acids. CDR3 nucleotide sequence: TGTGCCAGCAGCAAAGTGGAGGGTGGGATGGTCTGCAATGAGCAGTTCTTC. It specifies CASSKVEGGMVCNEQFF.

The CDR3 DNA sequence: TGCGCCAGCAGCTTGGACAGATACGCCGGGGAGCTGTTTTTT. This encodes CASSLDRYAGELFF. The J gene is TRBJ2-2, the V gene TRBV5-1; D uncertain. The CDR3 consists of 14 residues. The V gene's germline CDR1 is SGHRS and CDR2 YFSETQ. Between the trimmed V and J ends, which lost 0 bases and 6 bases, there was a span of 9 bases.

The rearrangement joins TRBV19 to TRBJ1-1, with D tentatively TRBD1 (5 bases). The CDR3 has 13 amino acids. V lost 2 bases to trimming and J lost 6 bases, with 10 bases between them. CDR1 is LNHDA and CDR2 is SQIVND in the germline V gene (reference sequence). CDR3 nucleotide sequence: TGTGCCAGTAGTATACCGCGGGGCCCTGAAGCTTTCTTT. It encodes CASSIPRGPEAFF.

The chain is built from TRBV9 and TRBJ2-5, with a weak D call TRBD2 (5 bases). Trimming removed 3 bases from V and 1 base from J, with 10 bases in between. This CDR3 is built from 14 residues. The germline CDR1 and CDR2 sequences are SGDLS and YYNGEE. CDR3 protein: CASSARVVQETQYF. The DNA of the CDR3 is TGTGCCAGCAGCGCGAGGGTAGTCCAAGAGACCCAGTACTTC.

The rearrangement links TRBV5-4 to TRBJ1-1; no clear D. The CDR3 has 13 residues. Trimming cost V 0 bases and J 1 base, with 4 bases left between them. Germline V gene lookup returns CDR1 SGHNT and CDR2 YYREEE (reference sequence). The CDR3 DNA is TGTGCCAGCAGCTTGGGGCCGAACACTGAAGCTTTCTTT. Translating it yields CASSLGPNTEAFF.

The chain uses TRBV5-6 and TRBJ1-1, with D unresolved. Trimming left V 3 bases short and J 0 bases short, with 12 bases between. The V gene's germline CDR1 is SGHDT and CDR2 YYEEEE. This CDR3 comprises 15 residues. DNA for the CDR3: TGTGCCAGCAGCTATTCGACACATTTGAACACTGAAGCTTTCTTT. Encoded protein: CASSYSTHLNTEAFF.

The chain links TRBV28 to TRBJ1-2; 7 positions match TRBD1. The germline CDR1 and CDR2 sequences are MDHEN and SYDVKM. Losses at the gene ends were 8 bases for V and 5 bases for J; bases not matched to a gene: 14. The CDR3 is 15 residues long. The CDR3 protein is CASAELYRGNYGYTF. CDR3 bases: TGTGCCAGCGCGGAGCTTTACAGGGGAAATTATGGCTACACCTTC.

This rearrangement joins TRBV10-3 to TRBJ2-2; 7 nucleotides line up with TRBD1. CDR1 ENHRY and CDR2 SYGVKD come from the germline V gene. CDR3 length equals 14 residues. Trimming took 6 bases from V and 6 from J; bases not matched to a gene: 7. The CDR3 sequence: CAISVDRIAGELFF. The CDR3 bases are TGTGCCATCAGCGTGGACAGGATAGCCGGGGAGCTGTTTTTT.

CDR3: CASSLRGVNTEAFF. The CDR3 DNA is TGTGCCAGCTCACTCAGGGGAGTGAACACTGAAGCTTTCTTT. The gene calls are TRBV18 and TRBJ1-1; TRBD1 is a possible D gene (6 bases). Germline CDR1 reads KGHSH; CDR2 reads LQKENI. V shed 4 bases and J shed 0 bases, with 9 bases lying between them. The CDR3 is 14 residues long.